This entry lists 12 T cell receptor beta chains sequenced from one sample in a study of control samples from healthy donors and cancer patients (dated by TCRdb to the early 2020s). Libraries were made using the immunoSEQ multiplex PCR assay. What TCRdb holds here is the immuneACCESS table cut down to in-frame rearrangements. Part of the clones is not present; checked against another copy, under half of the missing clones reflect an unresolved V gene, and the others are unexplained. The table for this sample lists over 100,000 clones; 90% of them were counted only once. The ten top clones hold 4.4% of the sample. Sequenced input: blood. These receptors were taken from a human donor in good health. The donor label of this sample is uncertain.

The rearrangement joins TRBV5-1 to TRBJ2-1; D gene uncertain. V was trimmed by 0 bases and J by 0 bases, leaving 13 bases between them. CDR3 size: 17 residues. Germline V gene lookup returns CDR1 SGHRS and CDR2 YFSETQ. Here the CDR3 DNA reads TGCGCCAGCAGCTTGGCCACACGACTGAGCTCCTACAATGAGCAGTTCTTC. Its protein is CASSLATRLSSYNEQFF. The complete variable domain, with remaining parts taken from reference TRBV5-1 and TRBJ2-1, reads KAGVTQTPRYLIKTRGQQVTLSCSPISGHRSVSWYQQTPGQGLQFLFEYFSETQRNKGNFPGRFSGRQFSNSRSEMNVSTLELGDSALYLCASSLATRLSSYNEQFFGPGTRLTVL.

The chain is built from TRBV28 and TRBJ1-4; possible D gene TRBD1, 6 bases. Germline CDR1 and CDR2: MDHEN and SYDVKM. With 5 bases removed from V and 3 bases from J, the gap between germline ends came to 16 bases. This CDR3 is 16 amino acids long. For the CDR3, the DNA is TGTGCCAGCAGTCGTATGAGGGGGGGCCCTAATGAAAAACTGTTTTTT. It translates to CASSRMRGGPNEKLFF.

The CDR3 is CASSSGITDTQYF. The CDR3 bases are TGTGCCAGCAGTTCTGGAATCACAGATACGCAGTATTTT. The chain combines TRBV28 with TRBJ2-3; D call uncertain. This CDR3 has 13 residues. Trimming left V 4 bases short and J 2 bases short, with 7 bases between. Germline values: CDR1 MDHEN, CDR2 SYDVKM.

This chain links TRBV5-8 with TRBJ2-2; 11 bases align to TRBD1. V lost 2 bases, J lost 4 bases, and 7 bases stayed unmatched. The CDR3 is made up of 17 amino acids. The germline CDR1 and CDR2 sequences are SGHTS and YDEGEE. The CDR3 here is CASSLRRGTGGTGELFF. The DNA for the CDR3 is TGTGCCAGCAGCTTAAGACGCGGGACAGGGGGCACCGGGGAGCTGTTTTTT.

V gene TRBV10-3 combines with J gene TRBJ1-1; D call uncertain. The CDR3 has 14 amino acids. Germline CDR1 ENHRY, CDR2 SYGVKD. V dropped 2 bases and J dropped 5 bases, with 12 bases sitting between them. The DNA for the CDR3 is TGTGCCATCAGTGAGCTGGGAGATGAGACTGAAGCTTTCTTT. The encoded protein is CAISELGDETEAFF.

The chain is built from TRBV3-1 (or the pseudogene TRBV3-2) and TRBJ1-2; maybe TRBD1 (6 bases). V lost 3 bases and J lost 6, with 14 bases in between. The CDR3 has 14 residues. The germline V gene encodes CDR1 LGHDT and CDR2 YNNKEL (reference sequence). CDR3 sequence reads: CASSQGGGPHGYTF. As DNA, the CDR3 is TGTGCCAGCAGCCAGGGTGGGGGGCCTCATGGCTACACCTTC.

The genes are TRBV25-1 and TRBJ2-5; D tentatively reads TRBD1 or TRBD2 (7 bases each). V was shortened by 5 bases and J by 7 bases, with 17 bases between the two germline ends. Per the germline V gene, CDR1 is MGHDK and CDR2 is SYGVNS. CDR3 size: 14 residues. CDR3 DNA sequence: TGTGCCAGCAGTATTGACAGGGCGGGAGCGACCCAGTACTTC. This sequence encodes CASSIDRAGATQYF. Supplemented by reference TRBV25-1 and TRBJ2-5, the full variable domain reads EADIYQTPRYLVIGTGKKITLECSQTMGHDKMYWYQQDPGMELHLIHYSYGVNSTEKGDLSSESTVSRIRTEHFPLTLESARPSHTSQYLCASSIDRAGATQYFGPGTRLLVL.

The V call is TRBV5-1, the J call TRBJ2-3, with 11 bases aligning to TRBD1. The V gene end was trimmed by 8 bases and the J gene end by 7 bases; junction bases not matched to a gene: 9. The CDR3 covers 14 residues. In germline, CDR1 is SGHRS, CDR2 YFSETQ. CDR3 amino acids: CASTTGTGGNTQYF. The CDR3 DNA reads TGCGCCAGTACGACCGGGACAGGGGGTAATACGCAGTATTTT.

This rearrangement joins TRBV9 to TRBJ2-2; D possibly corresponds to TRBD2 (6 bases). Germline loops: CDR1 SGDLS, CDR2 YYNGEE. CDR3 length equals 14 residues. V dropped 2 bases and J dropped 6 bases, with 11 bases sitting between them. DNA for the CDR3: TGTGCCAGCAGCGTTGGAGGGGACGCCGGGGAGCTGTTTTTT. It encodes CASSVGGDAGELFF.

This chain links TRBV6-5 with TRBJ2-5, with D possibly TRBD1 on 5 matching bases. CDR3 length: 11 residues. Germline CDR1 and CDR2: MNHEY and SVGAGI. The V end was cut by 4 bases, the J end by 8 bases, with 8 bases between. As DNA, the CDR3 is TGTGCCAGCAGTTCAACAGGTACCCAGTACTTC. This encodes CASSSTGTQYF.

The chain is built from TRBV11-1 and TRBJ2-4, with TRBD2 as a possible D gene (5 bases). The ends were cut back, 5 bases at V and 0 bases at J, with 14 bases in the middle. The CDR3 spans 16 residues. Germline assignment: CDR1 SGHAT and CDR2 FQDESV (reference sequence). The chain's CDR3 is CASSLPGSIAKNIQYF. The CDR3 coding sequence is TGTGCCAGCAGCCTACCGGGATCTATAGCCAAAAACATTCAGTACTTC.

V and J are TRBV30 and TRBJ1-2; 7 positions agree with TRBD1. The length of the CDR3 is 12 residues. Germline assignment: CDR1 GTSNPN and CDR2 SVGIG (reference sequence). V gave up 1 base and J gave up 13 bases; unmatched junction bases: 9. CDR3 loop: CAWSGRGRPVTF. The CDR3 bases are TGTGCCTGGAGTGGGAGGGGGCGACCTGTCACCTTC.